This is a list of T cell receptor beta chains from one sample in a study of blood T cell repertoires in COVID-19. TCRdb keeps only in-frame clones here, not all; method: immunoSEQ multiplex PCR. The table shows approximately 76,000 clones, with around 83% occurring only once. Source material: peripheral blood. The receptors come from a woman older than 75 with active or convalescent COVID-19. The CDR3 runs from the conserved cysteine through the conserved F or W. Fields, in order: clone size, V gene, D gene, J gene, CDR3 DNA, CDR3 protein. The D gene is left open where the match is weak. Only some rows state a clone size, as once, few, many or a class for expanded clones.

abundance: -; v_gene: TRBV14; d_gene: -; j_gene: TRBJ2-3; CDR3nt: TGTGCCAGCAGCCAAGAGAGACTAGTTTACACAGATACGCAGTATTTT; CDR3aa: CASSQERLVYTDTQYF
abundance: -; v_gene: TRBV9; d_gene: -; j_gene: TRBJ2-3; CDR3nt: TGTGCCAGCAGCGCCCCCAGGGGGGCGGATCTCACAGATACGCAGTATTTT; CDR3aa: CASSAPRGADLTDTQYF
abundance: -; v_gene: TRBV6-6; d_gene: TRBD2; j_gene: TRBJ2-7; CDR3nt: TGTGCCAGCAGAACCTTAGCGGGGGCGTCCTACGAGCAGTACTTC; CDR3aa: CASRTLAGASYEQYF
abundance: -; v_gene: TRBV9; d_gene: TRBD1; j_gene: TRBJ1-2; CDR3nt: TGTGCCAGCAGCGTAGACAGGGGGAGGCTTGGCTATGGCTACACCTTC; CDR3aa: CASSVDRGRLGYGYTF
abundance: -; v_gene: TRBV9; d_gene: TRBD1; j_gene: TRBJ2-1; CDR3nt: TGTGCCAGCAGCGTAGAGGGGGCGTCCGAGCAGTTCTTC; CDR3aa: CASSVEGASEQFF
abundance: once; v_gene: TRBV5-1; d_gene: -; j_gene: TRBJ2-2; CDR3nt: TGCGCCAGCAGCCCGGAGCCGAACACCGGGGAGCTGTTTTTT; CDR3aa: CASSPEPNTGELFF
abundance: -; v_gene: TRBV7-9; d_gene: TRBD1; j_gene: TRBJ1-1; CDR3nt: TGTGCCAGCAGCTCCCGGGACAGGGAAGCTTTCTTT; CDR3aa: CASSSRDREAFF
abundance: -; v_gene: TRBV5-1; d_gene: TRBD1; j_gene: TRBJ1-1; CDR3nt: TGCGCCAGCAGCTTGGTGGGGACAGGTGCTCAGAACACTGAAGCTTTCTTT; CDR3aa: CASSLVGTGAQNTEAFF
abundance: -; v_gene: TRBV19; d_gene: TRBD1; j_gene: TRBJ2-7; CDR3nt: TGTGCCAGTAGTCCACGACAGGGAGACGAGCAGTACTTC; CDR3aa: CASSPRQGDEQYF
abundance: -; v_gene: TRBV28; d_gene: TRBD1; j_gene: TRBJ1-2; CDR3nt: TGTGCCAGCAGTGGGAGGGGACAGGGGATCTATGGCTACACCTTC; CDR3aa: CASSGRGQGIYGYTF
abundance: -; v_gene: TRBV6-4; d_gene: -; j_gene: TRBJ2-3; CDR3nt: TGTGCCAGCAGTGCGCGTTACACAGATACGCAGTATTTT; CDR3aa: CASSARYTDTQYF
abundance: -; v_gene: TRBV28; d_gene: TRBD1; j_gene: TRBJ1-2; CDR3nt: TGTGCCAGCATCATACAGGGGGTTTCGGCACGGGGCTATGGCTACACCTTC; CDR3aa: CASIIQGVSARGYGYTF
abundance: once; v_gene: TRBV29-1; d_gene: TRBD1; j_gene: TRBJ1-2; CDR3nt: TGCAGCGTCCTCGGGACAGGGGAGCCCCGTTATGGCTACACCTTC; CDR3aa: CSVLGTGEPRYGYTF
abundance: -; v_gene: TRBV11-2; d_gene: TRBD2; j_gene: TRBJ2-7; CDR3nt: TGTGCCAGCAGCCCGGCCGGGACTAGCGGCACCTACGAGCAGTACTTC; CDR3aa: CASSPAGTSGTYEQYF
abundance: -; v_gene: TRBV10-3; d_gene: -; j_gene: TRBJ2-1; CDR3nt: TGTGCCATCAGTGAGTCGAGCACCGGTCCTTCTGAGCAGTTCTTC; CDR3aa: CAISESSTGPSEQFF
abundance: -; v_gene: TRBV2; d_gene: TRBD2; j_gene: TRBJ2-1; CDR3nt: TGTGCCAGCAGTGGTTTAGCGGGGGGGTACAATGAGCAGTTCTTC; CDR3aa: CASSGLAGGYNEQFF
abundance: few; v_gene: TRBV5-1; d_gene: TRBD1; j_gene: TRBJ2-7; CDR3nt: TGCGCCAGCAGCGTTACAGGGGGCACCTCCTACGAGCAGTACTTC; CDR3aa: CASSVTGGTSYEQYF
abundance: once; v_gene: TRBV6-5; d_gene: -; j_gene: TRBJ2-1; CDR3nt: TGTGCCAGTAGGAGGGGGCCCGATGAGCAGTTCTTC; CDR3aa: CASRRGPDEQFF
abundance: -; v_gene: TRBV5-4; d_gene: -; j_gene: TRBJ1-1; CDR3nt: TGTGCCAGCAGTAGCGCCGGGACATTAAACACTGAAGCTTTCTTT; CDR3aa: CASSSAGTLNTEAFF
abundance: -; v_gene: TRBV5-6; d_gene: -; j_gene: TRBJ1-4; CDR3nt: TGTGCCAGCACCAAGCGACAGGTCGGTGAAAAACTGTTTTTT; CDR3aa: CASTKRQVGEKLFF
abundance: -; v_gene: TRBV30; d_gene: TRBD1; j_gene: TRBJ1-5; CDR3nt: TGTGCCTGGAGCCGGACAGGGGACGGCAATCAGCCCCAGCATTTT; CDR3aa: CAWSRTGDGNQPQHF
abundance: once; v_gene: TRBV20-1; d_gene: TRBD2; j_gene: TRBJ2-5; CDR3nt: TGCAGTGCTAGTCTAGCGGGGCAAGAGACCCAGTACTTC; CDR3aa: CSASLAGQETQYF
abundance: few; v_gene: TRBV10-3; d_gene: -; j_gene: TRBJ1-6; CDR3nt: TGTGCCACCCGACAGACTAATTCACCCCTCCACTTT; CDR3aa: CATRQTNSPLHF
abundance: -; v_gene: TRBV9; d_gene: TRBD2; j_gene: TRBJ2-7; CDR3nt: TGTGCCAGCAGCGCCCTGGGATTTCCGGGAGGCGAGCAGTACTTC; CDR3aa: CASSALGFPGGEQYF
abundance: few; v_gene: TRBV12-5; d_gene: TRBD1; j_gene: TRBJ2-7; CDR3nt: TGTGCTAGTGGCCGACCTGGGACAGGGATAGAAGAGCAGTACTTC; CDR3aa: CASGRPGTGIEEQYF
abundance: -; v_gene: TRBV2; d_gene: TRBD1; j_gene: TRBJ1-1; CDR3nt: TGTGCCAGCTCCTTCCTGGGGACAGGGACCACTGAAGCTTTCTTT; CDR3aa: CASSFLGTGTTEAFF
abundance: -; v_gene: TRBV11-1; d_gene: -; j_gene: TRBJ2-2; CDR3nt: TGTGCCAGCAGCTTACTCGCGGTGAACACCGGGGAGCTGTTTTTT; CDR3aa: CASSLLAVNTGELFF
abundance: -; v_gene: TRBV3-1/TRBV3-2; d_gene: TRBD2; j_gene: TRBJ2-2; CDR3nt: TGTGCCAGCAGCCAAGGGAGCGGGGGGGCCGGCGGGGAGCTGTTTTTT; CDR3aa: CASSQGSGGAGGELFF
abundance: -; v_gene: TRBV3-1/TRBV3-2; d_gene: -; j_gene: TRBJ2-5; CDR3nt: TGTGCCAGCAGCCAAGATTACGAGGGCGCAGGGACCCAGTACTTC; CDR3aa: CASSQDYEGAGTQYF
abundance: -; v_gene: TRBV7-9; d_gene: -; j_gene: TRBJ1-2; CDR3nt: TGTGCCAGCAGCTTAGGGATGGAGGGAGGCTACACCTTC; CDR3aa: CASSLGMEGGYTF
abundance: once; v_gene: TRBV19; d_gene: -; j_gene: TRBJ1-6; CDR3nt: TGTGCCAGTAGTATAATGGGGCACTATAATTCACCCCTCCACTTT; CDR3aa: CASSIMGHYNSPLHF
abundance: -; v_gene: TRBV15; d_gene: -; j_gene: TRBJ1-4; CDR3nt: TGTGCCACCAGCATAAAGGGACACTATAATGAAAAACTGTTTTTT; CDR3aa: CATSIKGHYNEKLFF
abundance: -; v_gene: TRBV7-9; d_gene: TRBD1; j_gene: TRBJ2-1; CDR3nt: TGTGCCAGCAGCTTAGCAGGGGGCGTAGGATACAATGAGCAGTTCTTC; CDR3aa: CASSLAGGVGYNEQFF
abundance: -; v_gene: TRBV3-1/TRBV3-2; d_gene: -; j_gene: TRBJ2-5; CDR3nt: TGTGCCAGCAGCCCCCGGGGAACCCAGTACTTC; CDR3aa: CASSPRGTQYF
abundance: -; v_gene: TRBV2; d_gene: TRBD2; j_gene: TRBJ2-5; CDR3nt: TGTGCCAGCAGAAGGGTTAGCGGGGGGGCTACCTCAGAGACCCAGTACTTC; CDR3aa: CASRRVSGGATSETQYF
abundance: -; v_gene: TRBV29-1; d_gene: TRBD1; j_gene: TRBJ1-2; CDR3nt: TGCAGCGCCACAAACAACCGGGACAGGGTATTTGGCTACACCTTC; CDR3aa: CSATNNRDRVFGYTF
abundance: -; v_gene: TRBV4-3; d_gene: TRBD1; j_gene: TRBJ2-1; CDR3nt: TGCGCCAGCAGGCGACAACAGGGGAATGAGCAGTTCTTC; CDR3aa: CASRRQQGNEQFF
abundance: -; v_gene: TRBV30; d_gene: -; j_gene: TRBJ1-4; CDR3nt: TGTGCCTGGAGTTCGACGGGGACTCCTGTTTTT; CDR3aa: CAWSSTGTPVF
abundance: once; v_gene: TRBV19; d_gene: TRBD1; j_gene: TRBJ2-2; CDR3nt: TGTGCCAGCGAGAGGGGGCTCGGCGGGGAGCTGTTTTTT; CDR3aa: CASERGLGGELFF
abundance: -; v_gene: TRBV7-3; d_gene: -; j_gene: TRBJ1-1; CDR3nt: TGTGCCAGCAGCTCAGGGCGTAACACTGAAGCTTTCTTT; CDR3aa: CASSSGRNTEAFF
abundance: -; v_gene: TRBV4-3; d_gene: TRBD1; j_gene: TRBJ1-2; CDR3nt: TGCGCCAGCAGCCAGTCGACAGGGGGCGGTGGCTACACCTTC; CDR3aa: CASSQSTGGGGYTF
abundance: -; v_gene: TRBV9; d_gene: -; j_gene: TRBJ2-3; CDR3nt: TGTGCCAGTAGCGTAGGACCAGCGAATACGCAGTATTTT; CDR3aa: CASSVGPANTQYF
abundance: -; v_gene: TRBV6-4; d_gene: TRBD2; j_gene: TRBJ2-7; CDR3nt: TGTGCCAGCAGTGATCGGGGGGGTTACGAGCAGTACTTC; CDR3aa: CASSDRGGYEQYF
abundance: -; v_gene: TRBV14; d_gene: -; j_gene: TRBJ1-1; CDR3nt: TGTGCCAGCAGCCAATCTATCAACACTGAAGCTTTCTTT; CDR3aa: CASSQSINTEAFF
abundance: once; v_gene: TRBV7-8; d_gene: -; j_gene: TRBJ1-1; CDR3nt: TGTGCCAGCAGCCAATATACGGCGGTTGGTGCTTTCTTT; CDR3aa: CASSQYTAVGAFF
abundance: -; v_gene: TRBV14; d_gene: -; j_gene: TRBJ1-2; CDR3nt: TGTGCCAGCAGTTTCTCGGGCCCTGAGGGTGGCTACACCTTC; CDR3aa: CASSFSGPEGGYTF
abundance: -; v_gene: TRBV7-2; d_gene: -; j_gene: TRBJ2-7; CDR3nt: TGTGCCAGCAGCCCACGCCCTGAGACAGCTCATTACGAGCAGTACTTC; CDR3aa: CASSPRPETAHYEQYF
abundance: -; v_gene: TRBV10-3; d_gene: -; j_gene: TRBJ2-2; CDR3nt: TGTGCCATCAGTGATAGTACCGGGGAGCTGTTTTTT; CDR3aa: CAISDSTGELFF
abundance: -; v_gene: TRBV10-3; d_gene: -; j_gene: TRBJ2-4; CDR3nt: TGTGCCATCAGTGAGGGCGGGCTCAAAAACATTCAGTACTTC; CDR3aa: CAISEGGLKNIQYF
abundance: -; v_gene: TRBV6-5; d_gene: -; j_gene: TRBJ2-7; CDR3nt: TGTGCCAGCAGAGTCACGGGATCCTCCTACGAGCAGTACTTC; CDR3aa: CASRVTGSSYEQYF
abundance: -; v_gene: TRBV18; d_gene: -; j_gene: TRBJ1-3; CDR3nt: TGTGCCAGCTCACCAGCTACAGGGCCTGGAAACACCATATATTTT; CDR3aa: CASSPATGPGNTIYF
abundance: -; v_gene: TRBV5-6; d_gene: -; j_gene: TRBJ2-3; CDR3nt: TGTGCCAGCAGCTTGGGGGCCAGGGCCGATACGCAGTATTTT; CDR3aa: CASSLGARADTQYF
abundance: few; v_gene: TRBV28; d_gene: -; j_gene: TRBJ2-7; CDR3nt: TGTGCCAGCAGTTCCCAACTTCCTCCCTCCTACGAGCAGTACTTC; CDR3aa: CASSSQLPPSYEQYF
abundance: once; v_gene: TRBV7-2; d_gene: -; j_gene: TRBJ2-2; CDR3nt: TGTGCCAGCAGCCCCGTGAGGGCGCGCACCGGGGAGCTGTTTTTT; CDR3aa: CASSPVRARTGELFF
abundance: -; v_gene: TRBV3-1/TRBV3-2; d_gene: -; j_gene: TRBJ2-5; CDR3nt: TGTGCCAGCAGCCAAGGCTGGGGGCCCCAAGAGACCCAGTACTTC; CDR3aa: CASSQGWGPQETQYF
abundance: -; v_gene: TRBV7-2; d_gene: TRBD1; j_gene: TRBJ2-7; CDR3nt: TGTGCCAGCAGCAAGAGGACAGGGATCCACGAGCAGTACTTC; CDR3aa: CASSKRTGIHEQYF
abundance: -; v_gene: TRBV4-1; d_gene: TRBD2; j_gene: TRBJ2-2; CDR3nt: TGCGCCAGCAGCCCGCGGGAGGGGGGGAACACCGGGGAGCTGTTTTTT; CDR3aa: CASSPREGGNTGELFF
abundance: -; v_gene: TRBV24-1; d_gene: TRBD1; j_gene: TRBJ1-5; CDR3nt: TGTGCCACCAGTGCCCGACAGGGAAGTCAGCCCCAGCATTTT; CDR3aa: CATSARQGSQPQHF
abundance: -; v_gene: TRBV3-1/TRBV3-2; d_gene: -; j_gene: TRBJ2-1; CDR3nt: TGTGCCAGCAGCCACTCCCCGGGACAAACATTTGTGGAGTTCTTC; CDR3aa: CASSHSPGQTFVEFF